These T cell receptor beta chains were read from a single sample in a study of memory CD8 T cells in hepatitis C reinfection. Produced via immunoSEQ multiplex PCR; TCRdb's table is partial and in-frame only. The profile shows 35,000 to 50,000 clones, roughly 90% of them singletons. Sequencing was carried out using naive CD8+ T cells sorted from blood. These receptors came from a young man with hepatitis C virus infection. Both conserved end residues are part of each CDR3. A D gene is named only where the DNA matches it firmly. A row's size may be missing; if present it is once, few, many or a size class.

j_call v_call clone_size d_call cdr3_aa cdr3_nt
TRBJ2-7 TRBV5-8 NA NA CASTAEGAYEQYF TGTGCCAGCACTGCCGAAGGGGCCTACGAGCAGTACTTC
TRBJ2-1 TRBV5-6 NA NA CASTQRSSSYNEQFF TGTGCCAGCACTCAGAGGTCGAGCTCCTACAATGAGCAGTTCTTC
TRBJ2-5 TRBV28 NA TRBD2 CASSVGRLAGGVETQYF TGTGCCAGCAGCGTTGGGAGACTAGCGGGAGGTGTGGAGACCCAGTACTTC
TRBJ1-2 TRBV28 NA NA CASSFQVDPYGYTF TGTGCCAGCAGTTTCCAGGTCGACCCCTATGGCTACACCTTC
TRBJ2-7 TRBV27 NA TRBD1 CASSSTGTGYEQYF TGTGCCAGCAGTTCGACAGGGACGGGCTACGAGCAGTACTTC
TRBJ2-4 TRBV27 once NA CASKRRGENIQYF TGTGCCAGCAAAAGAAGGGGTGAAAACATTCAGTACTTC
TRBJ2-1 TRBV19 NA TRBD2 CASSIIVWASGELLGEQFF TGTGCCAGTAGTATAATAGTATGGGCTAGCGGGGAACTTCTAGGTGAGCAGTTCTTC
TRBJ2-1 TRBV11-2 NA TRBD1 CASSQPGQGPYNEQFF TGTGCCAGCAGCCAGCCGGGACAGGGCCCCTACAATGAGCAGTTCTTC
TRBJ2-2 TRBV29-1 NA NA CSVEAGESNTGELFF TGCAGCGTTGAGGCAGGGGAGTCTAACACCGGGGAGCTGTTTTTT
TRBJ2-7 TRBV5-4 NA TRBD1 CASSLNRGTYEQYF TGTGCCAGCAGCCTAAACAGGGGGACCTACGAGCAGTACTTC
TRBJ1-1 TRBV19 NA NA CASSIGEGLTEAFF TGTGCCAGTAGTATAGGAGAGGGTTTGACTGAAGCTTTCTTT
TRBJ1-1 TRBV11-2 NA NA CASSLPRVSDSFRHGEAFF TGTGCCAGCAGCTTACCCCGGGTGAGCGACAGTTTCCGGCACGGTGAAGCTTTCTTT
TRBJ2-1 TRBV6-1 few TRBD1 CASSEAGQGADEQFF TGTGCCAGCAGTGAAGCCGGCCAGGGGGCTGATGAGCAGTTCTTC
TRBJ1-1 TRBV20-1 NA NA CSATSGDEAFF TGCAGTGCTACCTCGGGGGATGAAGCTTTCTTT
TRBJ1-5 TRBV6-6 NA TRBD1 CASDTGEYSNQPQHF TGTGCCAGCGATACAGGGGAATATAGCAATCAGCCCCAGCATTTT
TRBJ2-1 TRBV11-2 NA TRBD2 CASSLDVRGGLNEQFF TGTGCCAGCAGCTTAGACGTGCGGGGGGGCCTCAATGAGCAGTTCTTC
TRBJ1-2 TRBV5-1 NA TRBD1 CASSHGETGGSGYTF TGCGCCAGCAGTCACGGCGAGACAGGGGGCTCTGGCTACACCTTC
TRBJ2-5 TRBV9 NA NA CASSQGSFQETQYF TGTGCCAGCAGCCAGGGGTCTTTCCAAGAGACCCAGTACTTC
TRBJ2-7 TRBV4-1 NA NA CASSQEGQGISYEQYF TGCGCCAGCAGCCAAGAAGGGCAGGGCATCTCCTACGAGCAGTACTTC
TRBJ1-3 TRBV9 NA NA CASSGSWDTIYF TGTGCCAGCAGCGGGAGCTGGGACACCATATATTTT
TRBJ1-5 TRBV27 NA NA CASSLNGDYQPQHF TGTGCCAGCAGTTTGAACGGTGATTATCAGCCCCAGCATTTT
TRBJ1-4 TRBV7-9 NA NA CASSTHRDNAEKLFF TGTGCCAGCAGCACTCACCGGGACAACGCTGAAAAACTGTTTTTT
TRBJ1-6 TRBV7-8 NA NA CASSLLENSPLHF TGTGCCAGCAGCTTATTAGAGAATTCACCCCTCCACTTT
TRBJ2-7 TRBV4-1 NA NA CASSQDPDSSYEQYF TGCGCCAGCAGCCAAGACCCGGACAGCTCCTACGAGCAGTACTTC
TRBJ2-7 TRBV5-1 NA NA CASRFREGAYEQYF TGCGCCAGCAGATTCAGAGAGGGGGCCTACGAGCAGTACTTC
TRBJ1-1 TRBV10-2 NA NA CASSESNSEAFF TGCGCCAGCAGTGAGTCGAACAGTGAAGCTTTCTTT
TRBJ2-7 TRBV19 NA NA CASSIAGSSYEQYF TGTGCCAGTAGTATAGCCGGGTCCTCCTACGAGCAGTACTTC
TRBJ2-3 TRBV2 few NA CASRGTVRDTQYF TGTGCCAGCAGAGGGACTGTTCGGGATACGCAGTATTTT
TRBJ2-5 TRBV27 NA NA CASSGGLRPKETQYF TGTGCCAGCAGTGGCGGCCTCCGGCCTAAAGAGACCCAGTACTTC
TRBJ2-1 TRBV19 NA TRBD2 CASSMSSGGLYNEQFF TGTGCCAGTAGTATGAGTAGCGGGGGGCTCTACAATGAGCAGTTCTTC
TRBJ2-3 TRBV5-4 NA TRBD2 CASSLGEGPPDTQYF TGTGCCAGCAGCTTGGGGGAGGGCCCCCCAGATACGCAGTATTTT
TRBJ1-1 TRBV4-1 NA NA CASSPRRFYTEAFF TGCGCCAGCAGCCCTAGACGTTTTTACACTGAAGCTTTCTTT
TRBJ2-1 TRBV29-1 once TRBD2 CSVAVAGGRNEQFF TGCAGCGTTGCGGTAGCGGGAGGTCGGAATGAGCAGTTCTTC
TRBJ2-3 TRBV5-1 NA NA CASSLGLGADTQYF TGCGCCAGCAGCTTGGGACTAGGGGCAGATACGCAGTATTTT
TRBJ2-7 TRBV7-9 NA NA CASSLPPGLTDYEQYF TGTGCCAGCAGCTTACCCCCGGGACTTACGGACTACGAGCAGTACTTC
TRBJ2-1 TRBV19 once TRBD2 CASSQGTRGPVGQFF TGTGCCAGTAGTCAGGGGACTAGGGGCCCGGTTGGGCAGTTCTTC
TRBJ2-4 TRBV11-1 NA NA CASSRSVAKNIQYF TGTGCCAGCAGCCGGTCTGTAGCCAAAAACATTCAGTACTTC
TRBJ2-7 TRBV6-6 NA TRBD2 CASSYYPGTSGGEQYF TGTGCCAGCAGTTACTACCCCGGGACTAGCGGAGGCGAGCAGTACTTC
TRBJ2-3 TRBV27 NA NA CASSSGVNTDTQYF TGTGCCAGCAGCTCGGGGGTGAACACAGATACGCAGTATTTT
TRBJ2-7 TRBV28 NA TRBD2 CASSPTSGRILYEQYF TGTGCCAGCAGCCCTACTAGCGGGAGGATCCTCTACGAGCAGTACTTC